The clone carrying this T cell receptor beta chain was seen more than once but under ten times. Antigen specificity is unknown. Orbital computed tomography, thyroid ultrasound, serum thyroxine and TRAb, and clinical symptoms together informed the diagnoses. This entry belongs to a study of T cells in Graves' hyperthyroidism and ophthalmopathy. General observations from the study: Prediction of ophthalmopathy progression came a median 6.5 months pre-onset. Peripheral blood also featured most of the thyroid clonotypes expanded above 0.001.

Amplified regions were TCR beta CDR3 sequences from RNA transcripts. TCR CDR3 underwent first-round RT-PCR with the HTBI primer set. TCRdb ran MiXCR on the multiplex PCR reads and lists one entry per CDR3 protein. The data hold around 600,000 distinct CDR3 sequences, with more than 14% observed a single time. Germline CDR1 reads MGHRA; CDR2 reads YSYEKL. The CDR3 extends over 17 amino acids. V shed 2 bases and J shed 0 bases, with 14 bases lying between them. The chain has TRBV4-1 and TRBJ2-1; perhaps TRBD2 as D (5 bases). The sequence came from a woman aged 50 to 65 with Graves' ophthalmopathy. Sequencing was carried out using blood. This CDR3 is CASSQRVETTSYNEQFF. The CDR3 DNA is TGCGCCAGCAGCCAAAGGGTGGAGACTACCTCCTACAATGAGCAGTTCTTC.